This TCR beta chain was captured by sequencing in a study of blood T cell repertoires in COVID-19. Study information: Italy, Spain and the United States were the sources of the convalescent and acute COVID-19 samples.

Original methodology: Amplification of reference gene primers was used by the study to estimate nucleated cell counts. Assay: immunoSEQ multiplex PCR; the TCRdb copy retains only in-frame clones and omits some. From that table come the V and J calls and clone size; the DNA was used to work out D and trimming. The sample contains more than 200,000 clones, about 85% of which appear only once. Sequencing used peripheral blood. The source of this sequence is a man aged 18 to 35 with active or convalescent COVID-19.

The CDR3, as DNA: TGTGCCAGCAGCTTAAACAGGGGGTTGGTGGAAAAACTGTTTTTT. Amino acid sequence: CASSLNRGLVEKLFF. V is TRBV7-2 and J is TRBJ1-4; TRBD1 aligns across 8 bases. The J segment lost 8 bases and the V segment lost 2 bases, leaving 7 bases of the junction unmatched. This CDR3 contains 15 residues. Germline V gene sequence: CDR1 SGHTA, CDR2 FQGNSA. Based on the CDR3 plus reference TRBV7-2 and TRBJ1-4, the full variable domain is GAGVSQSPSNKVTEKGKDVELRCDPISGHTALYWYRQSLGQGLEFLIYFQGNSAPDKSGLPSDRFSAERTGGSVSTLTIQRTQQEDSAVYLCASSLNRGLVEKLFFGSGTQLSVL.